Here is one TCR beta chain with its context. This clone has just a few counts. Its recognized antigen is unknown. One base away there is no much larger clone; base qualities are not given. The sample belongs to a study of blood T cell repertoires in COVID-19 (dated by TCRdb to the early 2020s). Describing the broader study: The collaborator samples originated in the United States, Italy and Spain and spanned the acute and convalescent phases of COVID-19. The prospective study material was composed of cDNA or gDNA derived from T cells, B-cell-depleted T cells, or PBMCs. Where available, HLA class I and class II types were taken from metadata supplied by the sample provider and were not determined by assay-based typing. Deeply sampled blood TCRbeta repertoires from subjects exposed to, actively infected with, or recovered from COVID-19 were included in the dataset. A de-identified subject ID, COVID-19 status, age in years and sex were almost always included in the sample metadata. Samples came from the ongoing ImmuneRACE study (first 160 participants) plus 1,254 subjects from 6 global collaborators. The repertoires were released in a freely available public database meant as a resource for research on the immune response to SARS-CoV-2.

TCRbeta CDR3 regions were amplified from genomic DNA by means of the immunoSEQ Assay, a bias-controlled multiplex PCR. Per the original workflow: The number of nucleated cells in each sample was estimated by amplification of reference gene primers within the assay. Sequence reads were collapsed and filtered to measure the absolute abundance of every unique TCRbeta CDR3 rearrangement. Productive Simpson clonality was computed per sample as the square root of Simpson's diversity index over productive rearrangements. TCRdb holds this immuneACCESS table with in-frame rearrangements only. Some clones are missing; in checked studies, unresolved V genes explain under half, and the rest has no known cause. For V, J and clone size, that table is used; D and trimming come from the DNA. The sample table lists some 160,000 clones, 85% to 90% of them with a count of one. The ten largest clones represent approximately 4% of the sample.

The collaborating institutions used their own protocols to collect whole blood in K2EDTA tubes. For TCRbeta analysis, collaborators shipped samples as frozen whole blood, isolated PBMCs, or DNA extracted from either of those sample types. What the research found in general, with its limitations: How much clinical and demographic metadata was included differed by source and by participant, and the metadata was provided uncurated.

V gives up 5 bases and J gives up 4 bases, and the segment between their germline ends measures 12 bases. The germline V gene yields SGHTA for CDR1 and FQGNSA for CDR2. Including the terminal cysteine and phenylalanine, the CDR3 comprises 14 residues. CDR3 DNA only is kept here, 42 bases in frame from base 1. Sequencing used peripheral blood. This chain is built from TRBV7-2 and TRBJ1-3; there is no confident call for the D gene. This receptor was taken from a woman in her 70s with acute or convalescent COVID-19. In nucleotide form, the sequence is TGTGCCAGCAGCGTCCTTCCCCAGGGAAACACCATATATTTT. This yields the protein CASSVLPQGNTIYF.